This section outlines one T cell receptor beta chain sequence together with its context. CDR1 is LGHDT and CDR2 is YNNKEL in the germline V gene (reference sequence). The CDR3 spans 15 residues. After removal of 4 bases from V and 3 bases from J, the junction contained 4 bases not matched to a gene. This record belongs to a study of blood T cell repertoires in COVID-19. For the study at large: Sources were T cells, B-cell-depleted T cells, or PBMCs; the material itself was cDNA or gDNA.

This table comes from immunoSEQ multiplex PCR, and its TCRdb copy is limited to in-frame clones, with some not included. This table has 150,000 to 200,000 clones, approximately 86% appearing once. Sequenced input: peripheral blood. The receptor comes from a man aged 45-60 years with active or convalescent COVID-19. The V call is TRBV3-1 (or the pseudogene TRBV3-2), the J call TRBJ1-5, with 9 bases lining up with TRBD1. CDR3: CASSRGTGINQPQHF. CDR3 DNA sequence: TGTGCCAGCAGCCGGGGGACAGGGATCAATCAGCCCCAGCATTTT.